One sample yielded the 17 T cell receptor beta chains listed below, sequenced in a study of cytotoxic CD8 clonotypes in ibrutinib-treated CLL. Some clones are missing from TCRdb's copy, which holds only in-frame ones; the method was immunoSEQ multiplex PCR. The sample lists approximately 340,000 clones, 67% occurring once. The input for sequencing was PBMCs, taken after 36 months of ibrutinib treatment. The receptors derive from a human donor with chronic lymphocytic leukemia.

This rearrangement joins TRBV6-1 to TRBJ2-4; D possibly uses TRBD1 or TRBD2 (6 bases each). Germline-derived CDR1 and CDR2 are MNHNS and SASEGT. The V and J ends lost 1 base and 2 bases respectively, with 15 bases between them. The CDR3 consists of 17 residues. The CDR3: CASSEGYGGRTKNIQYF. The CDR3 nucleotides are TGTGCCAGCAGTGAAGGGTATGGGGGGCGGACCAAAAACATTCAGTACTTC.

This chain uses TRBV11-1 with TRBJ1-1; no clear D gene. V was pared by 4 bases and J by 5 bases, with 8 bases between. The CDR3 runs 12 residues. Per germline, CDR1 SGHAT and CDR2 FQDESV (reference sequence). For the CDR3, the DNA is TGTGCCAGCAGCTGGTTGAGGACTGAAGCTTTCTTT. Translation gives CASSWLRTEAFF.

The chain recombines TRBV6-5 with TRBJ2-7; the D call may be TRBD1 or TRBD2 (6 bases each). V was cut by 2 bases and J by 7 bases, with 15 bases left in between. This CDR3 region has 14 residues. Germline loops: CDR1 MNHEY, CDR2 SVGAGI. CDR3 nucleotide sequence: TGTGCCAGCAGTTACACCCACGGAGGGGGGGAGCAGTACTTC. Translating it yields CASSYTHGGGEQYF.

This chain connects TRBV6-5 to TRBJ2-7; 12 positions match TRBD2. CDR1 and CDR2 (germline): MNHEY, SVGAGI. Losses at the gene ends were 11 bases for V and 4 bases for J; bases not matched to a gene: 9. This CDR3 is built from 14 residues. In nucleotides, the CDR3 is TGTGCCGCGAGACTAGCGGGAGAGCAATACGAGCAGTACTTC. Protein sequence: CAARLAGEQYEQYF.

This clone was found a few times. This chain joins TRBV18 and TRBJ2-3, with D perhaps matching TRBD1 or TRBD2 (6 bases each). This CDR3 has 14 amino acids. V was trimmed by 1 base and J by 3 bases, leaving 8 bases between them. CDR1 is KGHSH, CDR2 LQKENI, per germline. CDR3 DNA: TGTGCCAGCTCACCACAGGGGGGAACAGATACGCAGTATTTT. Amino acids: CASSPQGGTDTQYF.

The chain has TRBV19 and TRBJ2-5, with 11 bases matching TRBD2. Germline V gene data show CDR1 as LNHDA and CDR2 as SQIVND (reference sequence). The CDR3 runs 16 residues. V shed 3 bases and J 4 bases; nucleotides not matched to a gene: 7. CDR3 sequence: CASSILAGGQGETQYF. CDR3 DNA sequence: TGTGCCAGTAGTATTTTAGCGGGAGGGCAAGGAGAGACCCAGTACTTC.

The J gene is TRBJ2-7, the V gene TRBV25-1; the match to TRBD1 covers 8 bases. Germline V gene data show CDR1 as MGHDK and CDR2 as SYGVNS. This CDR3 spans 13 amino acids. After removal of 6 bases from V and 6 bases from J, the junction contained 7 bases not matched to a gene. Written as DNA, the CDR3 is TGTGCCAGCAGCCTGACAGGGGCCCGCGAGCAGTACTTC. Translation gives CASSLTGAREQYF.

J is TRBJ2-5 and V is TRBV7-3, with TRBD2 identical over 11 bases. The CDR3 extends over 15 amino acids. V was pared by 5 bases and J by 4 bases, with 6 bases of the junction left unmatched. CDR1 and CDR2 (germline): SGHTA, FQGTGA. CDR3: CASSQLAGVVETQYF. In nucleotides, the CDR3 is TGTGCCAGCAGCCAACTAGCGGGAGTGGTAGAGACCCAGTACTTC.

The chain uses TRBV18 and TRBJ1-4, with a tentative D call TRBD1 (5 bases). This CDR3 spans 14 amino acids. The germline V and J ends were trimmed by 3 bases and 8 bases, with 13 bases remaining between them. The V gene's germline CDR1 is KGHSH and CDR2 LQKENI. The CDR3: CASSPGRTREKLFF. CDR3 nucleotide sequence: TGTGCCAGCTCACCGGGCAGGACACGCGAAAAACTGTTTTTT.

The table lists this clone with a few counts. CDR3 residues: CASRRGVDTGELFF. Here the CDR3 DNA reads TGTGCCAGCAGGCGCGGAGTGGACACCGGGGAGCTGTTTTTT. The chain employs TRBV7-2 and TRBJ2-2; D unclear. The CDR3 runs 14 residues. V was shortened by 6 bases and J by 3 bases, with 11 bases between the two germline ends. Germline assignment: CDR1 SGHTA and CDR2 FQGNSA.

This clone was seen just once. The chain is built from TRBV18 and TRBJ2-3, with 9 positions matching TRBD2. This CDR3 comprises 16 residues. Looked up from germline, CDR1 is KGHSH and CDR2 is LQKENI. With 3 bases clipped from V and 4 bases from J, the junction kept 8 bases outside the gene matches. CDR3 in DNA: TGTGCCAGCTCACCCCCGGCGGGAGGGCCGTCAGATACGCAGTATTTT. Protein: CASSPPAGGPSDTQYF.

The CDR3: CASSRDRGNEQYF. The CDR3 DNA reads as TGTGCCAGTAGCCGGGACAGGGGGAATGAGCAGTACTTC. V is TRBV19 and J is TRBJ2-7; TRBD1 matches at 11 bases. J was trimmed by 7 bases and V by 6 bases; bases with no gene match: 5. The CDR3 is 13 amino acids. Germline V gene lookup returns CDR1 LNHDA and CDR2 SQIVND (reference sequence).

The chain employs TRBV6-5 and TRBJ2-5; 7 bases match TRBD1. CDR1 and CDR2 (germline): MNHEY, SVGAGI. With 6 bases clipped from V and 2 bases from J, the junction kept 6 bases outside the gene matches. The CDR3 runs to 14 residues. CDR3 residues: CASSRDSVQETQYF. The CDR3 DNA reads as TGTGCCAGCAGCCGGGACAGCGTACAAGAGACCCAGTACTTC.

This chain joins TRBV5-1 and TRBJ2-1; 8 bases are a match to TRBD2. J gave up 5 bases and V 3 bases, and 13 bases lay outside the gene matches. Germline V gene data show CDR1 as SGHRS and CDR2 as YFSETQ. The CDR3 sequence is 17 residues long. For the CDR3, the DNA is TGCGCCAGCAGCTGGACGAGGCTAGCGGGTCTAAACAATGAGCAGTTCTTC. Translation gives CASSWTRLAGLNNEQFF. Together with reference TRBV5-1 and TRBJ2-1, the CDR3 gives the full variable domain: KAGVTQTPRYLIKTRGQQVTLSCSPISGHRSVSWYQQTPGQGLQFLFEYFSETQRNKGNFPGRFSGRQFSNSRSEMNVSTLELGDSALYLCASSWTRLAGLNNEQFFGPGTRLTVL.

The chain combines TRBV19 with TRBJ2-7; 10 bases are a match to TRBD1. V lost 6 bases and J lost 4; bases outside the gene matches: 3. This CDR3 has 13 amino acids. Germline CDR1 and CDR2: LNHDA and SQIVND (reference sequence). The CDR3 sequence: CASRPDRGYEQYF. DNA of the CDR3: TGTGCCAGTAGGCCGGACAGGGGGTACGAGCAGTACTTC.

This clone has just one count. V is TRBV7-2 and J is TRBJ2-5, with D unresolved. Trimming took 4 bases from V and 5 from J, leaving 14 bases between them. Germline V gene lookup returns CDR1 SGHTA and CDR2 FQGNSA. The CDR3 is 14 amino acids. The CDR3 spells CASSSRRSSETQYF. CDR3 DNA sequence: TGTGCCAGCAGCTCCCGTAGGTCATCGGAGACCCAGTACTTC.

This chain joins TRBV9 and TRBJ2-7; a possible D gene is TRBD2 (6 bases). Germline values: CDR1 SGDLS, CDR2 YYNGEE. The CDR3 loop spans 15 amino acids. The ends were cut back, 0 bases at V and 1 base at J, with 11 bases in the middle. The CDR3 DNA sequence: TGTGCCAGCAGCGTAGGACGCGGGGTTTCCTACGAGCAGTACTTC. Protein sequence: CASSVGRGVSYEQYF.